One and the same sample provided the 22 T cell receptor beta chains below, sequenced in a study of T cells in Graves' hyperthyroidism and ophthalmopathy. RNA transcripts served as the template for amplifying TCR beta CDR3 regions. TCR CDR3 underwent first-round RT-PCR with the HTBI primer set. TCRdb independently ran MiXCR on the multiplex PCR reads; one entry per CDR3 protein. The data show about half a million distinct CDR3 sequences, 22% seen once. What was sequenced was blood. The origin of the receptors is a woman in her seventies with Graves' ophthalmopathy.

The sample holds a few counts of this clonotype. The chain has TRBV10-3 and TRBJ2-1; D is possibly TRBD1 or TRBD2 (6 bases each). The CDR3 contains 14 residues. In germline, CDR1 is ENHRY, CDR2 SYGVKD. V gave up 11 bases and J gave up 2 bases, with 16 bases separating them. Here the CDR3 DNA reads TGTGCCTCCCGGGGGCTATCCCCCTACAATGAGCAGTTCTTC. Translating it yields CASRGLSPYNEQFF.

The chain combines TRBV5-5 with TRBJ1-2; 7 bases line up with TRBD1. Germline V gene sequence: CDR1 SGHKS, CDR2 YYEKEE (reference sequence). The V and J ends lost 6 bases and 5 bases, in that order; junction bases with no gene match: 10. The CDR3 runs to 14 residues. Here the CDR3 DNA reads TGTGCCAGCAAGATCGACAGGGCCGTTTATGGCTACACCTTC. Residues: CASKIDRAVYGYTF.

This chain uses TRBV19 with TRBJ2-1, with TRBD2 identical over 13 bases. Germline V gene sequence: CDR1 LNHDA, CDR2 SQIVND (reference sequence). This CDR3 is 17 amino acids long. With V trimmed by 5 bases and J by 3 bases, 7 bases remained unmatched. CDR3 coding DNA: TGTGCCAGTAGTGGCCGGACTAGCGGGAGTGTCTACAATGAGCAGTTCTTC. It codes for CASSGRTSGSVYNEQFF.

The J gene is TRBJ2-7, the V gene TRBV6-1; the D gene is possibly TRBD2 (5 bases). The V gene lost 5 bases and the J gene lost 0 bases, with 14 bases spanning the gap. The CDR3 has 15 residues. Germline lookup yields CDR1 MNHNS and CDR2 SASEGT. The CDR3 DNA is TGTGCCAGCAGTAGGACTGGCTCGAGCTCCTACGAGCAGTACTTC. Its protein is CASSRTGSSSYEQYF.

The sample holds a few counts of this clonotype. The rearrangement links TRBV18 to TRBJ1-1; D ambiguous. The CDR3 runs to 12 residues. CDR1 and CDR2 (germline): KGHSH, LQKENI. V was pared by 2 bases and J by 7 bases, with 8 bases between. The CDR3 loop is CASSPAVLEAFF. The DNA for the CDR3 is TGTGCCAGCTCACCAGCGGTTCTTGAAGCTTTCTTT.

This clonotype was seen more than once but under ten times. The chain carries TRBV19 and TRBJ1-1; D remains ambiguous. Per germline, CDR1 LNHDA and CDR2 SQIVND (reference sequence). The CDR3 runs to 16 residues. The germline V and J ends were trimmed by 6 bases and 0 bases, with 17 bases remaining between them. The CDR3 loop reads CASRVEGVPLNTEAFF. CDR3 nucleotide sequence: TGTGCCAGTAGGGTCGAGGGAGTCCCCCTGAACACTGAAGCTTTCTTT.

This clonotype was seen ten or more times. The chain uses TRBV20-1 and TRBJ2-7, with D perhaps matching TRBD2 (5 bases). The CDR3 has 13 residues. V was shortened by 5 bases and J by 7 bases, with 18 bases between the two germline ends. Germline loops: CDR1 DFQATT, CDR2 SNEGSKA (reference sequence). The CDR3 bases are TGCAGTGCTCTCGAGGGCCCCTTTGGGGAGCAGTACTTC. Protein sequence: CSALEGPFGEQYF.

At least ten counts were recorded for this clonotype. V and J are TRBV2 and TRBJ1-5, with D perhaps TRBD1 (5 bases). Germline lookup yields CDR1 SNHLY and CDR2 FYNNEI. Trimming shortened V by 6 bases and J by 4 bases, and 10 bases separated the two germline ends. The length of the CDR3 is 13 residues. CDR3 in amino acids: CASRSQGNQPQHF. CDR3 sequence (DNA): TGTGCCAGCAGATCCCAGGGAAATCAGCCCCAGCATTTT.

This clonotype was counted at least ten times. DNA for the CDR3: TGTGCCAGCAGTTCCCCCAGTGTCAATGAGCAGTTCTTC. Translation gives CASSSPSVNEQFF. J is TRBJ2-1 and V is TRBV6-1; D remains unclear. CDR1 MNHNS and CDR2 SASEGT come from the germline V gene. The CDR3 loop spans 13 amino acids. The V gene lost 5 bases and the J gene lost 6 bases, with 11 bases spanning the gap.

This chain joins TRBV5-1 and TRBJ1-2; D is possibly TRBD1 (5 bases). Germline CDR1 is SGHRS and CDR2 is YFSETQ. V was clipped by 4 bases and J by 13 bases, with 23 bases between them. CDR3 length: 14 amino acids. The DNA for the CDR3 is TGCGCCAGCAGCCAGGACGATTCAGGGTTTCGTGCCACCTTC. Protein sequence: CASSQDDSGFRATF.

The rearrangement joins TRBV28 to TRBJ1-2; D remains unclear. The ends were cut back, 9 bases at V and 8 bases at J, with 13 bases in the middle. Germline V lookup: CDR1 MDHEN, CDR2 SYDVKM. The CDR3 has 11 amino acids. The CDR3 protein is CASTEGRGYTF. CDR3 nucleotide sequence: TGTGCCAGTACCGAGGGTCGAGGCTACACCTTC.

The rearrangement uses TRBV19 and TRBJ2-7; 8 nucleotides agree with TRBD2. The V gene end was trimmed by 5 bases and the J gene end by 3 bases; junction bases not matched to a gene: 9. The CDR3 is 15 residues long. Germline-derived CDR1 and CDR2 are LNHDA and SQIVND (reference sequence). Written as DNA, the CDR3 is TGTGCCAGTAGTGATGCAGCGGGGGCGTTCTACGAGCAGTACTTC. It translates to CASSDAAGAFYEQYF.

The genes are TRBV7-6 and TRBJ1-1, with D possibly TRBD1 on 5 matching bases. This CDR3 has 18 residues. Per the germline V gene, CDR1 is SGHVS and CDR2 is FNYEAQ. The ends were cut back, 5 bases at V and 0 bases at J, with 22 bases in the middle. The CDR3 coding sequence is TGTGCCAGCAGCCAATCCCCGGGGCAAATGCTACTGAACACTGAAGCTTTCTTT. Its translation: CASSQSPGQMLLNTEAFF.

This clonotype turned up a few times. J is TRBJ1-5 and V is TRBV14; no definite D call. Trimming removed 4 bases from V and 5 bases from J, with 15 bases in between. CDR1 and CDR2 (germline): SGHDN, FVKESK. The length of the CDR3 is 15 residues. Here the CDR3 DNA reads TGTGCCAGCAGCCCGCCGCTGGGTTTCGATCAGCCCCAGCATTTT. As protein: CASSPPLGFDQPQHF.

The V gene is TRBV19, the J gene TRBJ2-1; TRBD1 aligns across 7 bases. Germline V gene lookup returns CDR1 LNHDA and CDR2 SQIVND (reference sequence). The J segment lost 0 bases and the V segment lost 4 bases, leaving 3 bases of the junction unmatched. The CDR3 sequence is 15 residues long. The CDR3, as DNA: TGTGCCAGTAGTACTCGACAGGGCTCCTACAATGAGCAGTTCTTC. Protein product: CASSTRQGSYNEQFF. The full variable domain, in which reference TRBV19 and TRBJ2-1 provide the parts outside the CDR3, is DGGITQSPKYLFRKEGQNVTLSCEQNLNHDAMYWYRQDPGQGLRLIYYSQIVNDFQKGDIAEGYSVSREKKESFPLTVTSAQKNPTAFYLCASSTRQGSYNEQFFGPGTRLTVL.

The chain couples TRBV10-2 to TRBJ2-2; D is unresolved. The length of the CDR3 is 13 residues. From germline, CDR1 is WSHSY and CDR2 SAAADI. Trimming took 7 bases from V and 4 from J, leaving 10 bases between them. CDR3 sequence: CASMGRGTGELFF. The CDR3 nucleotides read TGCGCCAGCATGGGTAGAGGCACCGGGGAGCTGTTTTTT.

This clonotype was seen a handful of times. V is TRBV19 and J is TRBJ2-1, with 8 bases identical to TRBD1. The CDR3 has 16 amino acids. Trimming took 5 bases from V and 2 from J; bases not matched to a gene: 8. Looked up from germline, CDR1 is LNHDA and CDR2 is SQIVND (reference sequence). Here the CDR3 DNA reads TGTGCCAGTAGTTTCAGGACAGGGCGCCCCTACAATGAGCAGTTCTTC. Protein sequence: CASSFRTGRPYNEQFF.

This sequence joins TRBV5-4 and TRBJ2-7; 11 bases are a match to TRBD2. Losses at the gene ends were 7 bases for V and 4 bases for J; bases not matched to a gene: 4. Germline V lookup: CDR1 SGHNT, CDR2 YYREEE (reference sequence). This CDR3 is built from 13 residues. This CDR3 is CASSSSGRYEQYF. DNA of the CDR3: TGTGCCAGCTCCTCTAGCGGGAGGTACGAGCAGTACTTC.

In nucleotides, the CDR3 is TGTGCCAGCAGCCCCCTCCCGGGACTAGCGGACTACAATGAGCAGTTCTTC. Amino acids: CASSPLPGLADYNEQFF. The rearrangement links TRBV3-1 to TRBJ2-1, with 11 bases aligning to TRBD2. This CDR3 spans 17 amino acids. V shed 4 bases, J shed 3 bases, and the junction held 8 bases outside the gene matches. Germline V gives CDR1 LGHDT, CDR2 YNNKEL (reference sequence).

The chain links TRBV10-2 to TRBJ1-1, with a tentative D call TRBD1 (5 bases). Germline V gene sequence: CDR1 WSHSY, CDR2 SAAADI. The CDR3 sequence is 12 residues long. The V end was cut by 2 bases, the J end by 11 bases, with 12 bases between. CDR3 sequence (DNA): TGCGCCAGCAGTGAGCTGTCCAGGGAGGCTTTCTTT. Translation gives CASSELSREAFF.

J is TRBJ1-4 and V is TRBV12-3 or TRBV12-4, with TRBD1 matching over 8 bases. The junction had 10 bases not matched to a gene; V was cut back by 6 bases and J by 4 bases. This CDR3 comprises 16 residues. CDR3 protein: CASSTRQGSYNEKLFF. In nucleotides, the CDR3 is TGTGCCAGCAGCACACGACAGGGGTCTTATAATGAAAAACTGTTTTTT.

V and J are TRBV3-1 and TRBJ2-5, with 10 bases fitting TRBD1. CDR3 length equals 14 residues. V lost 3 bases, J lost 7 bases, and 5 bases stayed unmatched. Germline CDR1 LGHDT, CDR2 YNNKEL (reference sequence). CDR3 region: CASSQGQGSVTQYF. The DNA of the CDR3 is TGTGCCAGCAGCCAGGGACAGGGGTCGGTGACCCAGTACTTC.